A selection of T cell receptor beta chains follows, all from one sample in a study of CD8+ T cells in alopecia areata. Some clones are missing from TCRdb's copy, which holds only in-frame ones; the method was immunoSEQ multiplex PCR. The sample carries 95,000 to 100,000 clones, 60% to 65% recorded once. The sequencing here drew on CD8+ T cells sorted from blood, taken at week 4, from a patient treated with tofacitinib. Receptors were obtained from a human donor with alopecia areata. Each CDR3 is given with its conserved first and last residue. Each record gives: D gene, clone size, J gene, V gene, CDR3 DNA, CDR3 protein. The D gene is left open where the match is weak. Not every row has a clone size; where given, it reads once, few, many or a size class.

TRBD2 few TRBJ2-1 TRBV29-1 TGCAGCGTTGAAGGCGGGACTAGCGGAGCTTACAATGAGCAGTTCTTC CSVEGGTSGAYNEQFF
. . TRBJ1-5 TRBV9 TGTGCCAGCAGCCAAGGACATTGGGGCCAGCCCCAGCATTTT CASSQGHWGQPQHF
. few TRBJ2-7 TRBV27 TGTGCCAGCAGTATGGGGCGGCCGCCCTACGAGCAGTACTTC CASSMGRPPYEQYF
. few TRBJ1-1 TRBV5-4 TGTGCCAGCAGCCGGACGGAGAACACTGAAGCTTTCTTT CASSRTENTEAFF
. once TRBJ1-2 TRBV27 TGTGCCAGCAGTCCTCTCTCCGGGAGTAGAGGCTACACCTTC CASSPLSGSRGYTF
. . TRBJ2-1 TRBV29-1 TGCAGCGGACGGAAGCCCACCTACAATGAGCAGTTCTTC CSGRKPTYNEQFF
. few TRBJ1-1 TRBV5-6 TGTGCCAGCAGCTTGGGCCGATTTAACACTGAAGCTTTCTTT CASSLGRFNTEAFF
TRBD2 . TRBJ2-3 TRBV30 TGTGCCTGGAGACTAGCGGGGGACACAGATACGCAGTATTTT CAWRLAGDTDTQYF
. . TRBJ1-6 TRBV7-2 TGTGCCAGCAGCTTAAAGGGTGATCGACATCCCTATTCACCCCTCCACTTT CASSLKGDRHPYSPLHF
TRBD2 . TRBJ2-1 TRBV7-2 TGTGCCAGCAGCTTAGGGCCCCCGGGGGGGCAGTTCTTC CASSLGPPGGQFF
. . TRBJ2-1 TRBV30 TGTGCCTGGAGTAGTATTTCGGATGAGCAGTTCTTC CAWSSISDEQFF
. few TRBJ2-1 TRBV2 TGTGCCAGCACGAGAAACAATGAGCAGTTCTTC CASTRNNEQFF
. few TRBJ2-7 TRBV5-4 TGTGCCAGCAGCCAAACTCTCGCGGTGGGGATCTACGAGCAGTACTTC CASSQTLAVGIYEQYF
. . TRBJ1-1 TRBV7-9 TGTGCCAGCAGCTCCCAGGGTAGCACTGAAGCTTTCTTT CASSSQGSTEAFF
. . TRBJ2-6 TRBV7-9 TGTGCCAGCAGCTTAGGACCCTTCAGGGACTCTGGGGCCAACGTCCTGACTTTC CASSLGPFRDSGANVLTF
TRBD1 . TRBJ2-7 TRBV25-1 TGTGCCAGCAGTCCCGGGACCCAGGGGGCCCACGAGCAGTACTTC CASSPGTQGAHEQYF
. . TRBJ2-2 TRBV7-2 TGTGCCAGCCCCCCCCCGGGGGTTAACACCGGGGAGCTGTTTTTT CASPPPGVNTGELFF
. . TRBJ1-1 TRBV29-1 TGCAGCGTTGATGGCAAGGGCTATGAAGCTTTCTTT CSVDGKGYEAFF
. . TRBJ2-7 TRBV10-3 TGTGCCATCAGTTCGGACTACTACGAGCAGTACTTC CAISSDYYEQYF
TRBD1 many TRBJ2-3 TRBV7-2 TGTGCCAGCACATTTTCAGGGACAGGGGGAGCAGATACGCAGTATTTT CASTFSGTGGADTQYF
TRBD1 . TRBJ1-2 TRBV5-1 TGCGCCAGCAGCCTAGGGGGCGCGGATGGCTACACCTTC CASSLGGADGYTF
. . TRBJ2-7 TRBV27 TGTGCCAGCAGTTTGTACGGGGGTAGCTCCTACGAGCAGTACTTC CASSLYGGSSYEQYF
. . TRBJ1-2 TRBV29-1 TGCAGCGTTCCCTCGGGGGGAGTCTATGGCTACACCTTC CSVPSGGVYGYTF
TRBD2 few TRBJ2-7 TRBV5-1 TGCGCCAGCAGCAGCGGTAGCGGGCCCCGCTCCTACGAGCAGTACTTC CASSSGSGPRSYEQYF
TRBD1 . TRBJ2-5 TRBV7-9 TGTGCCAGCAGCTTAGGACAGGGGGTACAGACCCAGTACTTC CASSLGQGVQTQYF
. once TRBJ1-1 TRBV30 TGTGCCTGGAGTTATCTGGGACTTACGAACACTGAAGCTTTCTTT CAWSYLGLTNTEAFF
. . TRBJ1-4 TRBV7-9 TGTGCCAGCAGCCCCAGCAGGGATCCTGAGAAAAAACTGTTTTTT CASSPSRDPEKKLFF
. few TRBJ1-1 TRBV4-1 TGCGCCAGCAGCCACCTATCTGAAGCTTTCTTT CASSHLSEAFF
. few TRBJ2-1 TRBV15 TGTGCCACCAGCAGAGATAGGTCTGGCTACTACAATGAGCAGTTCTTC CATSRDRSGYYNEQFF
TRBD1 . TRBJ1-2 TRBV27 TGTGCCAGCTGGGACAGGGGGAACTATGGCTACACCTTC CASWDRGNYGYTF
TRBD1 . TRBJ1-1 TRBV6-1 TGTGCCAGCCTTAGGCGGAGGGGGCTCTTCGCTGAAGCTTTCTTT CASLRRRGLFAEAFF
. . TRBJ2-5 TRBV19 TGTGCCAGTAGTGACAAGACAGCGGGAGAGACCCAGTACTTC CASSDKTAGETQYF
TRBD2 . TRBJ2-1 TRBV13 TGTGCCAGCAGCATCTGGACTAGCGGGAGTGTCGGTGAGCAGTTCTTC CASSIWTSGSVGEQFF
TRBD1 few TRBJ1-2 TRBV29-1 TGCAGCGCTAGGCCGGGACAGGGGGCGGAGGGCTACACCTTC CSARPGQGAEGYTF
. few TRBJ2-7 TRBV27 TGTGCCAGCAGTCATCAAAGTCGGCCAGGAGAGCAGTACTTC CASSHQSRPGEQYF
TRBD2 . TRBJ2-3 TRBV25-1 TGTGCCAGCAGTGATCCCACAGCGGGGGTGGTAGATACGCAGTATTTT CASSDPTAGVVDTQYF
. . TRBJ1-1 TRBV11-1 TGTGCCAGCAGCGGCGTCAGTCCCCACTTCACTGAAGCTTTCTTT CASSGVSPHFTEAFF
. few TRBJ2-7 TRBV11-2 TGTGCCAGCAGCTTCCCGGACAGCCTCTTTGAGGAGCAGTACTTC CASSFPDSLFEEQYF
. few TRBJ1-1 TRBV7-9 TGTGCCAGCAGAGAGGGAAGAAGGGCTGAAGCTTTCTTT CASREGRRAEAFF
. . TRBJ2-2 TRBV4-3 TGCGCCAGCAGCCAAGATCGGCAGGGGACCGGGGAGCTGTTTTTT CASSQDRQGTGELFF
TRBD2 few TRBJ2-5 TRBV4-1 TGCGCCAGCAGCCAAGATTACGGCGGGAGGATCGAGACCCAGTACTTC CASSQDYGGRIETQYF
. few TRBJ2-7 TRBV2 TGTGCCAGCCTAGCCAGGGGAGGGATCGTCTACGAGCAGTACTTC CASLARGGIVYEQYF
TRBD2 . TRBJ2-5 TRBV7-9 TGTGCCAGCAGCTTATTTGATAGCGGGGGAATCCAAGAGACCCAGTACTTC CASSLFDSGGIQETQYF
. once TRBJ1-5 TRBV15 TGTGCCACCTCCCCGGACAGAAATCAGCCCCAGCATTTT CATSPDRNQPQHF
TRBD1 few TRBJ2-7 TRBV7-9 TGTGCCAGCAGCCACTTTTTGGGACAGGGGTCCTACGAGCAGTACTTC CASSHFLGQGSYEQYF
. few TRBJ2-1 TRBV7-2 TGTGCCATCGGGGATGAGCAGTTCTTC CAIGDEQFF
. . TRBJ1-2 TRBV30 TGTGCCTGGAGTGGAGGGTCCCGGGACACCTTC CAWSGGSRDTF